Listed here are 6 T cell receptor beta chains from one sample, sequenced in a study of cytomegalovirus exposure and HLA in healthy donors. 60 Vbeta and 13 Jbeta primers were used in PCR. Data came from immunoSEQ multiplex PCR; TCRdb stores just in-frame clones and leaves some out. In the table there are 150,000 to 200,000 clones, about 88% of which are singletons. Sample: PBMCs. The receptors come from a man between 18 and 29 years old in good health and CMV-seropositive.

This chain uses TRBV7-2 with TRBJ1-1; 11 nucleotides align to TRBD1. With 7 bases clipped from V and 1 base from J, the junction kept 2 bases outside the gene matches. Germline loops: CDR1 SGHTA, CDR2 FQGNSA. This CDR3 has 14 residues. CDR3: CASTDRGRNTEAFF. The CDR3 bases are TGTGCCAGCACGGACAGGGGGCGGAACACTGAAGCTTTCTTT.

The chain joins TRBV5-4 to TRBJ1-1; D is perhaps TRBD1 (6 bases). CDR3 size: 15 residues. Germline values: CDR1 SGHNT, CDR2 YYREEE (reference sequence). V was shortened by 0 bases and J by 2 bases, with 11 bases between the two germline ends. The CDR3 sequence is CASSLGGGANTEAFF. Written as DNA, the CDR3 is TGTGCCAGCAGCTTGGGAGGGGGGGCCAACACTGAAGCTTTCTTT.

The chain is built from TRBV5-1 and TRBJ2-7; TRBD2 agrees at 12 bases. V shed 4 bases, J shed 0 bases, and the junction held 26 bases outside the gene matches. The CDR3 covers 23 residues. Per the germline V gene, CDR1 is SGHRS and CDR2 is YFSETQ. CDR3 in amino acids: CASSHQSKGGAGLAGIGSYEQYF. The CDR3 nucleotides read TGCGCCAGCAGCCATCAAAGCAAAGGGGGCGCGGGACTAGCGGGCATCGGCTCCTACGAGCAGTACTTC.

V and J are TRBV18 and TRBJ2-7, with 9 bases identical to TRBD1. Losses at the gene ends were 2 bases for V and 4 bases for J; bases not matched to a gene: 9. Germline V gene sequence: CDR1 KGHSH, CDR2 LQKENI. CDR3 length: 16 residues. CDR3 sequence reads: CASSPSTGQGLYEQYF. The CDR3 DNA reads TGTGCCAGCTCACCATCGACGGGACAGGGTTTATACGAGCAGTACTTC.

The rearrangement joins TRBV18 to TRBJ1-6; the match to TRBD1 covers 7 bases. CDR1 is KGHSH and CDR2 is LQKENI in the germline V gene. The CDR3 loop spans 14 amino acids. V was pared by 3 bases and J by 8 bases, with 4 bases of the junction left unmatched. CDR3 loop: CASSPLDRDSPLHF. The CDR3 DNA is TGTGCCAGCTCACCTTTAGACAGGGATTCACCCCTCCACTTT. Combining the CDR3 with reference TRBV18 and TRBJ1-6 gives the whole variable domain NAGVMQNPRHLVRRRGQEARLRCSPMKGHSHVYWYRQLPEEGLKFMVYLQKENIIDESGMPKERFSAEFPKEGPSILRIQQVVRGDSAAYFCASSPLDRDSPLHFGNGTRLTVT.

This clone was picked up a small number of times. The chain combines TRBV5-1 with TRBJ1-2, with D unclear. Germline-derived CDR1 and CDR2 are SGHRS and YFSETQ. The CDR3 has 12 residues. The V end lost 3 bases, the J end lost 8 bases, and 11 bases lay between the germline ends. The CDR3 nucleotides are TGCGCCAGCAGCTCGGGGAGCTGGGGCTACACCTTC. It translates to CASSSGSWGYTF.